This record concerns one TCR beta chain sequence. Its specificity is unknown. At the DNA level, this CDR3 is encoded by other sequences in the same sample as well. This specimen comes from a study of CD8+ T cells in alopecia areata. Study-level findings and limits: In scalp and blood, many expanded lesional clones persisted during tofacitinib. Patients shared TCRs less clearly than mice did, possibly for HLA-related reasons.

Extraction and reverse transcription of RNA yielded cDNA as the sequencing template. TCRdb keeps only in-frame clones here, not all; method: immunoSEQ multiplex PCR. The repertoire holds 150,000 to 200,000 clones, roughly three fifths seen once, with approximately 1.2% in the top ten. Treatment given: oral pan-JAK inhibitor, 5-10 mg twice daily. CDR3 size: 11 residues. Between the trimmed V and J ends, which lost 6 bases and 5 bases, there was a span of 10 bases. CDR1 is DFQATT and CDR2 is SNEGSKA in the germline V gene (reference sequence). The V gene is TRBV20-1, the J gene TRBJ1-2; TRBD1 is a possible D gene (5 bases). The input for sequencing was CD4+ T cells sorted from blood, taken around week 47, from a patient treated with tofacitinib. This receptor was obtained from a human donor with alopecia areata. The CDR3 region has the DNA TGCAGTGCCCACGGGGGATATGGCTACACCTTC. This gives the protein CSAHGGYGYTF.